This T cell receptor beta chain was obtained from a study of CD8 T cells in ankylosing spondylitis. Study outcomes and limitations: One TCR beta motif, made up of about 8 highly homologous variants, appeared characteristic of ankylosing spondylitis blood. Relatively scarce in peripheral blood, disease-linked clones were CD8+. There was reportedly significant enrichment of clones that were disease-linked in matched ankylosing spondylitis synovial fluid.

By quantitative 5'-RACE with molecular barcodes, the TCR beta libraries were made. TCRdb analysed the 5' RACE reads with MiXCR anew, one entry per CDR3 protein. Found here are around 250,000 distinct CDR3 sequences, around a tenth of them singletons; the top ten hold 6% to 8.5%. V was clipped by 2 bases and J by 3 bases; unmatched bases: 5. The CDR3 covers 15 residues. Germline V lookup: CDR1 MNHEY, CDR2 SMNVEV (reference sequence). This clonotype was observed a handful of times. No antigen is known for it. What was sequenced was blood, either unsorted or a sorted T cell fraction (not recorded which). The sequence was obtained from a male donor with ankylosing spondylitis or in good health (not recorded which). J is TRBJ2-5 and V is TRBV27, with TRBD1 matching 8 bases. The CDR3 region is CASSLVGTGEETQYF. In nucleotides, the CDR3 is TGTGCCAGCAGTTTAGTGGGGACAGGTGAAGAGACCCAGTACTTC.